The entry that follows covers one TCR beta chain sequence. Germline values: CDR1 MNHEY, CDR2 SVGAGI. V lost 2 bases and J lost 2, with 10 bases in between. The CDR3 is made up of 15 amino acids. These data come from a study of blood T cell repertoires in COVID-19. Study context: The United States, Italy and Spain were the sources of the acute and convalescent COVID-19 samples. T cells, B-cell-depleted T cells, or PBMCs supplied cDNA or gDNA.

Profiled with immunoSEQ multiplex PCR; TCRdb holds only in-frame clones, not every one. The sample lists 180,000 or so clones; about 85% were seen once. The chain employs TRBV6-5 and TRBJ1-3; no reliable D call. The clonotype originates from a man aged 18 to 29 with acute or convalescent COVID-19. Sequenced material: peripheral blood. As DNA, the CDR3 is TGTGCCAGCAGTTACCGGGGAGAGACTGGAAACACCATATATTTT. Translating gives CASSYRGETGNTIYF.